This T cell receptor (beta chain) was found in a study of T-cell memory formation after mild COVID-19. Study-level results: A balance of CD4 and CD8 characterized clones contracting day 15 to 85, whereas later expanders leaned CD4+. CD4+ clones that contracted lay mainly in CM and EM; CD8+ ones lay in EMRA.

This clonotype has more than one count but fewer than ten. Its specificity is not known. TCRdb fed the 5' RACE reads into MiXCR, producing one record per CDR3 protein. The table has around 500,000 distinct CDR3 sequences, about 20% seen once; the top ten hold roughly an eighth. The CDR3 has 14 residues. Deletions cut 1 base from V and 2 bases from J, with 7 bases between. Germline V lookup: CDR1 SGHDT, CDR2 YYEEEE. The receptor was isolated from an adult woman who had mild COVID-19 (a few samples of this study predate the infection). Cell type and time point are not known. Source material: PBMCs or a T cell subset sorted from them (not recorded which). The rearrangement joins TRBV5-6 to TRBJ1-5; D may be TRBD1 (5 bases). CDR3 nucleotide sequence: TGTGCCAGCAGCTTGTCCAGGGGCAATCAGCCCCAGCATTTT. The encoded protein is CASSLSRGNQPQHF.